This TCR beta chain was retrieved from a study of blood T cell repertoires in COVID-19. As for the study in general: The cDNA or gDNA used as material had been derived from T cells, B-cell-depleted T cells, or PBMCs.

This clone was seen only once. CDR3 length: 16 residues. V was trimmed by 1 base and J by 0 bases, leaving 10 bases between them. Germline CDR1 SGHRS, CDR2 YFSETQ. This table comes from immunoSEQ multiplex PCR, and its TCRdb copy is limited to in-frame clones, with some not included. Of 80,000 to 100,000 clones in the sample, about 96% are singletons; the top ten hold less than 5%. V is TRBV5-1 and J is TRBJ2-2; possibly TRBD2 for D (5 bases). The clonotype was recovered from a human donor with active COVID-19. The donor label of this sample is uncertain. Material: peripheral blood. The CDR3, as DNA: TGCGCCAGCAGCTTGTGGGGAGACCCGAACACCGGGGAGCTGTTTTTT. It yields the protein CASSLWGDPNTGELFF.